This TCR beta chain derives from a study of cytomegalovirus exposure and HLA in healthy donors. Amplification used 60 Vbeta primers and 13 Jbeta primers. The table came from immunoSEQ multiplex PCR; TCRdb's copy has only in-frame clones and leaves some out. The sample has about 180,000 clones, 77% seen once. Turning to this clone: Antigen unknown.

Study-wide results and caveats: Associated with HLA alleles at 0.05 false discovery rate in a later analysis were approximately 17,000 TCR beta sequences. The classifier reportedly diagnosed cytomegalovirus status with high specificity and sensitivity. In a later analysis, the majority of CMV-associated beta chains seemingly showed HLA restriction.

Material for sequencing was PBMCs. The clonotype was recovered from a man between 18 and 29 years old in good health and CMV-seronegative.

CDR3 loop: CAGRRLAGYNEQFF. Written as DNA, the CDR3 is TGTGCCGGGCGTCGGCTAGCAGGTTACAATGAGCAGTTCTTC. This rearrangement joins TRBV4-2 to TRBJ2-1, with TRBD2 as a possible D gene (5 bases). Germline lookup yields CDR1 LGHNA and CDR2 YNFKEQ. The CDR3 loop spans 14 amino acids. The V end was cut by 11 bases, the J end by 4 bases, with 18 bases between.